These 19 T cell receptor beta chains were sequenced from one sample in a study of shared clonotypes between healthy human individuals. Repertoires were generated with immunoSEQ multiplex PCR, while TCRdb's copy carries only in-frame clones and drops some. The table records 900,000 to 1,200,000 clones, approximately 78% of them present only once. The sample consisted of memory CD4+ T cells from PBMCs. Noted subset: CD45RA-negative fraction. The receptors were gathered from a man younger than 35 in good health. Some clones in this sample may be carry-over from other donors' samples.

The CDR3 coding sequence is TGTGCCAGTAGTATATATGACGGCAGCAATCAGCCCCAGCATTTT. Protein sequence: CASSIYDGSNQPQHF. This chain connects TRBV19 to TRBJ1-5, with no clear D. Germline CDR1 is LNHDA and CDR2 is SQIVND (reference sequence). V shed 2 bases and J shed 1 base, with 9 bases lying between them. This CDR3 contains 15 residues.

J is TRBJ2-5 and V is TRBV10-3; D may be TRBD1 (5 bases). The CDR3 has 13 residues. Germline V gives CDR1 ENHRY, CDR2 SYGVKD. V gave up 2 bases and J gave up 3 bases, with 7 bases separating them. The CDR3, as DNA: TGTGCCATCAGTGAGGGCAGGGAAGAGACCCAGTACTTC. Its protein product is CAISEGREETQYF.

CDR3 residues: CSVGPAGTDTQYF. The CDR3 bases are TGCAGCGTTGGGCCAGCGGGCACAGATACGCAGTATTTT. The J gene is TRBJ2-3, the V gene TRBV29-1; maybe TRBD2 (5 bases). This CDR3 is built from 13 residues. Looked up from germline, CDR1 is SQVTM and CDR2 is ANQGSEA. Deletions cut 4 bases from V and 1 base from J, with 9 bases between.

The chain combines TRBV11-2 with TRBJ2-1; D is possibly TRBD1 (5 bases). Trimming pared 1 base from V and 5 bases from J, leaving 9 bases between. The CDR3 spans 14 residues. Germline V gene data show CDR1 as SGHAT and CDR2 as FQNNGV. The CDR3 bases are TGTGCCAGCAGCTTAGGGGGCTTAGACAATGAGCAGTTCTTC. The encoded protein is CASSLGGLDNEQFF.

This CDR3 reads CASSPGGSVDTQYF. Here the CDR3 DNA reads TGTGCCAGCAGCCCGGGAGGTAGCGTAGATACGCAGTATTTT. The V gene is TRBV7-8, the J gene TRBJ2-3, with 7 bases matching TRBD2. Germline values: CDR1 SGHVS, CDR2 FQNEAQ. J lost 5 bases, V lost 5 bases, and 7 bases had no gene match. The CDR3 has 14 amino acids.

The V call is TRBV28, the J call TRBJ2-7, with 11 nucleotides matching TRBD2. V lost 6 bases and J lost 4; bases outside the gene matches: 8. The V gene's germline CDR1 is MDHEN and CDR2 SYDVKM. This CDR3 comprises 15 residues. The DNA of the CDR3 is TGTGCCAGCAGCCAGACCGGGACTAGCGGTTACGAGCAGTACTTC. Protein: CASSQTGTSGYEQYF. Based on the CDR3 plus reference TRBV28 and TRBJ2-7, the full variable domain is DVKVTQSSRYLVKRTGEKVFLECVQDMDHENMFWYRQDPGLGLRLIYFSYDVKMKEKGDIPEGYSVSREKKERFSLILESASTNQTSMYLCASSQTGTSGYEQYFGPGTRLTVT.

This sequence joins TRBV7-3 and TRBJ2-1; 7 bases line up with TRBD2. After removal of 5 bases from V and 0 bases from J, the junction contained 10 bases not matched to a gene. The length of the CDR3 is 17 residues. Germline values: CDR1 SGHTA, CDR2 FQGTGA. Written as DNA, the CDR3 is TGTGCCAGCAGCCGGGAGATCGGGAGGAGCTCCTACAATGAGCAGTTCTTC. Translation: CASSREIGRSSYNEQFF.

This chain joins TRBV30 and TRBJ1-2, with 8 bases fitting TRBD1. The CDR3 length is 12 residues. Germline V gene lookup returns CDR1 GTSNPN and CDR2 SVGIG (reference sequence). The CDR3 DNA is TGTGTCTTCTCGGGACAGGCGCATGGCTACACCTTC. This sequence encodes CVFSGQAHGYTF.

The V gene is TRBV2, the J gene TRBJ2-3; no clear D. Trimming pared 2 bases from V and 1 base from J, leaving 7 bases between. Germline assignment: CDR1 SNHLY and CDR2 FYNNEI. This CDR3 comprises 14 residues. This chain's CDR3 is CASSETGGTDTQYF. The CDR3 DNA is TGTGCCAGCAGTGAAACTGGGGGCACAGATACGCAGTATTTT.

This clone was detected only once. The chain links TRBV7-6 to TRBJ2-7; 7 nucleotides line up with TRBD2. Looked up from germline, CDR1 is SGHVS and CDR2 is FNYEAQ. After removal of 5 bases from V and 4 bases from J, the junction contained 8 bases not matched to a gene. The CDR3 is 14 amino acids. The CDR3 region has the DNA TGTGCCAGCAGCAAGGCCGGGAGGTCGTACGAGCAGTACTTC. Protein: CASSKAGRSYEQYF.

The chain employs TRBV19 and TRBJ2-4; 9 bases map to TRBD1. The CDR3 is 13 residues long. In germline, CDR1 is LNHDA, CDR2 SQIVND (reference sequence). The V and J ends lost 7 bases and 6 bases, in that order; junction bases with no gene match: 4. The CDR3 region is CASTRQGGNIQYF. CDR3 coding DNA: TGTGCCAGTACCCGACAGGGGGGAAACATTCAGTACTTC.

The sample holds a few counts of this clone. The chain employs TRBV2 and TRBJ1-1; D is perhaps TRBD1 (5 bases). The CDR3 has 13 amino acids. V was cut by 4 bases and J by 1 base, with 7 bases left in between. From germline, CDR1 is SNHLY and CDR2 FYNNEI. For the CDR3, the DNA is TGTGCCAGCAGTGCCAGGGAGAACACTGAAGCTTTCTTT. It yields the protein CASSARENTEAFF. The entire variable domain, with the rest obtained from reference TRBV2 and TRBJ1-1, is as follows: EPEVTQTPSHQVTQMGQEVILRCVPISNHLYFYWYRQILGQKVEFLVSFYNNEISEKSEIFDDQFSVERPDGSNFTLKIRSTKLEDSAMYFCASSARENTEAFFGQGTRLTVV.

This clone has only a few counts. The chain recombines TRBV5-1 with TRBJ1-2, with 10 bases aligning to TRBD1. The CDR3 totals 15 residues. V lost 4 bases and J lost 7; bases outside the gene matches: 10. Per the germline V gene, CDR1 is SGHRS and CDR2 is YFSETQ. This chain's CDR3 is CASSQTGGGNIGYTF. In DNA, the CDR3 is TGCGCCAGCAGCCAGACAGGGGGCGGGAATATTGGCTACACCTTC.

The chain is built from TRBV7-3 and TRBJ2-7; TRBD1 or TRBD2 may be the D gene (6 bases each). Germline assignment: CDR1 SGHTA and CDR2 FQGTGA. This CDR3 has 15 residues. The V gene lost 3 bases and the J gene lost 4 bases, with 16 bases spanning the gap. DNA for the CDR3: TGTGCCAGCAGCTTCCTAGGGGGGACTTCTTACGAGCAGTACTTC. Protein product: CASSFLGGTSYEQYF. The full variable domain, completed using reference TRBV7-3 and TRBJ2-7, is GAGVSQTPSNKVTEKGKYVELRCDPISGHTALYWYRQSLGQGPEFLIYFQGTGAADDSGLPNDRFFAVRPEGSVSTLKIQRTERGDSAVYLCASSFLGGTSYEQYFGPGTRLTVT.

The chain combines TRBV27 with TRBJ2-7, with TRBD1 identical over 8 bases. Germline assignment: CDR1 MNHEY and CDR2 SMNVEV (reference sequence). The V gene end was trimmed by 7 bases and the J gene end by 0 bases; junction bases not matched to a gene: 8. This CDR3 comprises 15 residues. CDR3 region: CASTPGGAGSYEQYF. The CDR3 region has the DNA TGTGCCAGCACCCCAGGGGGCGCCGGCTCCTACGAGCAGTACTTC.

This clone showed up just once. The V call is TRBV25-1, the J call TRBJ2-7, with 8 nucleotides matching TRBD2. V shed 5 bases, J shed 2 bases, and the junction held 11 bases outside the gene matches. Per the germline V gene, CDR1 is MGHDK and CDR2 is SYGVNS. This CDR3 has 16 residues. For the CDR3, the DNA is TGTGCCAGCAGTCCCCTGGGTAGCGGGACGCCCTACGAGCAGTACTTC. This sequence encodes CASSPLGSGTPYEQYF.

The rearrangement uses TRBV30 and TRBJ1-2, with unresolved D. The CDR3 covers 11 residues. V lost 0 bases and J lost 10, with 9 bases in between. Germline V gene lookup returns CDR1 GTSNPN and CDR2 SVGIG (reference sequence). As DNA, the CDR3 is TGTGCCTGGAGTGTACTGAGGGACTACACCTTC. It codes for CAWSVLRDYTF.

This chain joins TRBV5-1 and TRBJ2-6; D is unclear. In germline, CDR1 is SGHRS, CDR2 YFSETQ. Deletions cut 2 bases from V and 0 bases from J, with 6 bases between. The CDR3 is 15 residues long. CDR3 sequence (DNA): TGCGCCAGCAGCTTCGGAGTCTCTGGGGCCAACGTCCTGACTTTC. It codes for CASSFGVSGANVLTF. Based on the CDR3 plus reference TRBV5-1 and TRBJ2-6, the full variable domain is KAGVTQTPRYLIKTRGQQVTLSCSPISGHRSVSWYQQTPGQGLQFLFEYFSETQRNKGNFPGRFSGRQFSNSRSEMNVSTLELGDSALYLCASSFGVSGANVLTFGAGSRLTVL.

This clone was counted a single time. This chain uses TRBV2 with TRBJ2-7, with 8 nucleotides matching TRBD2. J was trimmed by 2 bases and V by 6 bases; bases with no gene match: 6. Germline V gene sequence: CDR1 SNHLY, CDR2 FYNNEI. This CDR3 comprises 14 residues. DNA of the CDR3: TGTGCCAGCAGACCCGGGACTAGAACCTACGAGCAGTACTTC. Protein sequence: CASRPGTRTYEQYF.